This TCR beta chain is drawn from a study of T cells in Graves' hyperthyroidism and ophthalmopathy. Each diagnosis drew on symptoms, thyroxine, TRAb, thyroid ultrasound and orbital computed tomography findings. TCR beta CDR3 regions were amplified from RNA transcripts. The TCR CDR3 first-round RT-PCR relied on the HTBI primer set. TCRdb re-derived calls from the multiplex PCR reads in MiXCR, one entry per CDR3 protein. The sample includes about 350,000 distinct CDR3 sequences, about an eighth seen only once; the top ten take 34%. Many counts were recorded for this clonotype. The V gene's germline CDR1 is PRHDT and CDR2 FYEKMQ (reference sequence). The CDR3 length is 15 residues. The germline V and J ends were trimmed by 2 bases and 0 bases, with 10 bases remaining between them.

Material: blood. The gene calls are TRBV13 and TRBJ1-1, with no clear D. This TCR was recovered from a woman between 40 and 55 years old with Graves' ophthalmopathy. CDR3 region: CASSLYSLMNTEAFF. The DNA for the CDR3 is TGTGCCAGCAGCTTATACAGTTTGATGAACACTGAAGCTTTCTTT.